This T cell receptor (beta chain) was found in a study of PD-1 blockade in mismatch repair-deficient tumors. Overall study context: Enrolled about 2013-2017, patients had progressing, pretreated mismatch repair-deficient cancers of about a dozen types.

Only in-frame clones appear in the TCRdb table, and some are missing; sequencing was by immunoSEQ multiplex PCR. The data contain about 35,000 clones, approximately 80% of them singletons. Germline V gives CDR1 KGHSH, CDR2 LQKENI. The CDR3 length is 13 residues. The V and J ends lost 2 bases and 5 bases respectively, with 6 bases between them. This specimen was PBMCs, taken roughly 6 weeks after starting pembrolizumab. This sequence joins TRBV18 and TRBJ2-2; D unresolved. The clonotype was recovered from an adult with mismatch repair-deficient cancer. CDR3 sequence: CASSPGQTGELFF. CDR3 nucleotides: TGTGCCAGCTCACCAGGGCAGACCGGGGAGCTGTTTTTT.